This TCR beta chain stems from a study of blood T cell repertoires in COVID-19. Looking at the study overall: PBMCs, B-cell-depleted T cells, or T cells provided the cDNA or gDNA that made up the material.

V gave up 6 bases and J gave up 9 bases, with 19 bases separating them. CDR1 SGHDT and CDR2 YYEEEE come from the germline V gene. CDR3 length: 14 amino acids. In the authors' workflow: Amplifying reference gene primers gave estimates of nucleated cell counts. Method: immunoSEQ multiplex PCR; TCRdb's copy keeps in-frame clones and lacks some. V and J calls plus clone size are reproduced from that table; the DNA served to infer D and trimming. The data contain 200,000 to 300,000 clones, 75% to 85% of them singletons. The material sequenced was peripheral blood. The J gene is TRBJ2-1, the V gene TRBV5-6, with D maybe TRBD1 (5 bases). The receptor was derived from a human donor in a cohort sampled during active COVID-19. CDR3 in amino acids: CASNLRGPGSEQFF. CDR3 bases: TGTGCCAGCAACCTAAGGGGTCCGGGCAGTGAGCAGTTCTTC.